The T cell receptor beta chain under discussion was sequenced for a study of shared clonotypes between healthy human individuals. The naive CD8 population came from CD45RO-negative cells selected for CCR7, without terminally differentiated effector memory CD45RA+ cells. Libraries were prepared by immunoSEQ multiplex PCR; TCRdb keeps only in-frame clonotypes and omits some of them. The sample lists about 2.1 million clones, just over 90% seen once, with about 1.7% in the top ten. The CDR3 has 13 residues. Germline V CDR1 and CDR2: SGHDT, YYEEEE. Trimming shortened V by 2 bases and J by 6 bases, and 11 bases separated the two germline ends.

The rearrangement links TRBV5-6 to TRBJ1-2, with a tentative D call TRBD1 (6 bases). What was sequenced was naive CD8+ T cells from PBMCs. The receptor's source is a man in his late teens or twenties in good health. Some clones in this sample may be carry-over from other donors' samples. CDR3 in amino acids: CASSFGTPDGYTF. CDR3 DNA sequence: TGTGCCAGCAGCTTTGGGACACCGGATGGCTACACCTTC. The entire variable domain, with the rest obtained from reference TRBV5-6 and TRBJ1-2, is as follows: DAGVTQSPTHLIKTRGQQVTLRCSPKSGHDTVSWYQQALGQGPQFIFQYYEEEERQRGNFPDRFSGHQFPNYSSELNVNALLLGDSALYLCASSFGTPDGYTFGSGTRLTVV.